This T cell receptor (beta chain) was retrieved from a study of T cells after yellow fever vaccination. Study results and limitations: In post-booster samples, most primary-vaccination clones reappeared (roughly 96% CD4, about 90% CD8). CD4 and CD8 compartments shared a small share of clonotypes.

Concerning this clonotype itself: The antigen remains undetermined. Possible read error: a much larger clone is one base away.

Germline loops: CDR1 DFQATT, CDR2 SNEGSKA (reference sequence). This CDR3 comprises 12 residues. TCRdb re-derived calls from the 5' RACE reads in MiXCR, one entry per CDR3 protein. Counted here are more than 110,000 distinct CDR3 sequences, 5% to 8% occurring once; the ten biggest clones make up 0.55% to 0.7%. The V and J genes are TRBV20-1 and TRBJ2-7; D is uncertain. This specimen was CD4+ T cells sorted from PBMCs, taken 10 days after the yellow fever booster vaccination. This TCR was sampled from a man under 40 who received the YFV17D yellow fever vaccine. Here the CDR3 reads CSAEASSCEQYF. DNA of the CDR3: TGCAGTGCCGAGGCCAGTTCCTGCGAGCAGTACTTC.